The rows below give T cell receptor beta chains drawn from one sample of a study of T cell responses to AZD1222 COVID-19 vaccine. The table came from immunoSEQ multiplex PCR; TCRdb's copy has only in-frame clones and leaves some out. The sample records 90,000 to 100,000 clones, around nine tenths being singletons. The sample in question was peripheral blood, obtained on day 0 of AZD1222 vaccination. The receptors here all came from an adult in good health. Both conserved end residues are trimmed from each CDR3. A D gene is named only where the DNA matches it firmly.

D	V	CDR3
TRBD2	TRBV7-9	ASSLIGGGAADTQY
TRBD1	TRBV7-8	ASSLARQGYGYT
NA	TRBV2	ASNRGQGYGYT
NA	TRBV4-2	ASSDPGGLYEQY
NA	TRBV15	ATSRAGTNSPLH
NA	TRBV7-3	ASRPEANTEAF
NA	TRBV5-1	ASSLQGNTEAF
TRBD2	TRBV7-6	ASSLVGTSFNEQF
NA	TRBV7-9	ASSFAGLKAF
NA	TRBV9	ASSARRGYT
NA	TRBV18	ASSEVLLDSGKWNTEAF
NA	TRBV19	ASTTEGGYT
NA	TRBV6-5	ASSLIREAGELF
NA	TRBV5-1	ASSSDIYTDTQY
TRBD1	TRBV9	ASSVDLGQGNTGELF
NA	TRBV19	ASSIEVANYGYT
NA	TRBV11-2	ASSPGAGAYGYT
NA	TRBV15	ASLSDSSNGYT
TRBD1	TRBV5-4	ASRYITGGDYGYT
NA	TRBV9	ASRLIGQPTGELF
NA	TRBV19	ASSITWDGTDTQY
NA	TRBV20-1	SLSGNYGYT
TRBD2	TRBV6-1	ASSETSGGAETQY
TRBD2	TRBV7-2	ASSLSASGGTRWETQY
NA	TRBV27	ASSWGLVDTQY
NA	TRBV5-3	ARSYDVTGELF